This T cell receptor (beta chain) came from a study of low-dose radiotherapy and immunotherapy resistance in tumors. Alpha- and beta-chain coverage of first-strand cDNA came from TRAV- and TRBV-specific primers. TCRs were put through roughly 19 PCR cycles of amplification with Phusion. A constant-region primer and the V-primer adapter served as the primer pair. Via MiXCR, TCRdb re-called the reads, giving one row per CDR3 protein. The sample records more than 50,000 distinct CDR3 sequences, about 23% being singletons. Time point meaning: after trial treatment. The treatment was: LDRT plus nivolumab, ipilimumab, low-dose cyclophosphamide and aspirin (RACIN trial). The donors' treatment consisted of nivolumab, ipilimumab, aspirin, low-dose cyclophosphamide and low-dose radiotherapy. Enrollment required an advanced solid tumor negative for tumor-infiltrating lymphocytes. The sample in question was PBMCs, obtained after low-dose radiotherapy plus immunotherapy. The TCR sequence derives from a male donor with prostate cancer.

The CDR3 coding sequence is TGTGCCATTGGGGGGGGGAATCAAGAGACCCAGTACTTC. This encodes CAIGGGNQETQYF. V usage is TRBV10-3 and J usage is TRBJ2-5; 7 bases align to TRBD2. CDR1 is ENHRY, CDR2 SYGVKD, per germline. Unmatched junction bases numbered 6, after V lost 9 bases and J lost 2 bases. This CDR3 has 13 amino acids.